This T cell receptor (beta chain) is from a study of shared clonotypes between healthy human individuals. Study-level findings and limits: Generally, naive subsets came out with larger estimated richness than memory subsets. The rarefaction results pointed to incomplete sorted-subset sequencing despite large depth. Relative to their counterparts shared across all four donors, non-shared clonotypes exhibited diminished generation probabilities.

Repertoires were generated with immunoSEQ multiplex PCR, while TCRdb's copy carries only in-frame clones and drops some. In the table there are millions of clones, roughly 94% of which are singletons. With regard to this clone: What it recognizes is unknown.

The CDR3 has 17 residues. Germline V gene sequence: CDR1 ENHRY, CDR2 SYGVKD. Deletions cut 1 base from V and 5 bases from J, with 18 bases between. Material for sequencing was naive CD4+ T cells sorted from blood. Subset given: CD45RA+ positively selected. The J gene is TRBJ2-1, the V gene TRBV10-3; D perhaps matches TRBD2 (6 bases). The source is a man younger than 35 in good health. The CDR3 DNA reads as TGTGCCATCAGTGAGTACCTGGTCGGGGAGGAGCACAATGAGCAGTTCTTC. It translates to CAISEYLVGEEHNEQFF.